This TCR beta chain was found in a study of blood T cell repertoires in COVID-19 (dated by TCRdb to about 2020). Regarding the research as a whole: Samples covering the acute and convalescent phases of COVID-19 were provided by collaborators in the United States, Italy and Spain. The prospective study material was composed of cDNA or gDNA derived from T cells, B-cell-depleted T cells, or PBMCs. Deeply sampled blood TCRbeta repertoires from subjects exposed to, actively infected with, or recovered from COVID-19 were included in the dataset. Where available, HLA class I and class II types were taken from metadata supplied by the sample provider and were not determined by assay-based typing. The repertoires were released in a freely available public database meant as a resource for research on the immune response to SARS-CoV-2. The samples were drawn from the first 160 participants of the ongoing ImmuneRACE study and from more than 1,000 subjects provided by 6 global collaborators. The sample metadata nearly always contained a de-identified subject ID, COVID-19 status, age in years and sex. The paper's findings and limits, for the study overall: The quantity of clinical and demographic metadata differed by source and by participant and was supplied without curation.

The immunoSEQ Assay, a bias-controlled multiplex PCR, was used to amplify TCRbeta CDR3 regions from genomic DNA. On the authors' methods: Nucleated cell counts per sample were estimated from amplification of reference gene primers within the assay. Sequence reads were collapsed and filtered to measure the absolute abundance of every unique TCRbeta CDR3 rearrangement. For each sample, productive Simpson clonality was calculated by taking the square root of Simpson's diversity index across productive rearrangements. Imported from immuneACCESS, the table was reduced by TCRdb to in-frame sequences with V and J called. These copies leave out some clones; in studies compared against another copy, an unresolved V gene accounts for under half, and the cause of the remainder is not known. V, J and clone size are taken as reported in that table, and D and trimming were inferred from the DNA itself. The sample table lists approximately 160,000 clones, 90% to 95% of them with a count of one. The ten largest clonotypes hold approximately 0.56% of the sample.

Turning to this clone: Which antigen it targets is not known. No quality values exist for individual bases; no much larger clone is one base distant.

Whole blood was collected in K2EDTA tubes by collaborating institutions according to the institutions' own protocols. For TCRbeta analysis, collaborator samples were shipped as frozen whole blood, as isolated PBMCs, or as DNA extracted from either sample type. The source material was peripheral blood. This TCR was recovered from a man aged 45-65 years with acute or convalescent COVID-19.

The DNA is TGTGCCAGCAGTCACCCACAGGTACGCGGGGGCAATCAGCCCCAGCATTTT. Translation gives CASSHPQVRGGNQPQHF. The chain uses TRBV28 and TRBJ1-5; the best D guess is TRBD1, with 5 bases matching. The germline V gene specifies MDHEN as CDR1 and SYDVKM as CDR2. V was cut back by 5 bases and J by 2 bases, leaving a gap of 19 bases between them. The CDR3, cysteine through phenylalanine, is 17 amino acids long. Kept here is only the CDR3 DNA, which spans 51 bases and is read in frame from base 1.